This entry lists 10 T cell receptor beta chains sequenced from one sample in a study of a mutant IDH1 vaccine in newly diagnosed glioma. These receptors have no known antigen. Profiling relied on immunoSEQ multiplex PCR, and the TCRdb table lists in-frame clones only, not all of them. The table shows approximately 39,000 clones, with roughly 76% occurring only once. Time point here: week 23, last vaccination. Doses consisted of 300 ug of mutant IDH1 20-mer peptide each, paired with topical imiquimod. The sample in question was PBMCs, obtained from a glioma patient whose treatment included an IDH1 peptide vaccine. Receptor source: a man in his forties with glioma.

CDR3 bases: TGTGCCAGCAGTGGACAGGGGGCTAGCGAGCAGTACTTC. Translated: CASSGQGASEQYF. V gene TRBV2 combines with J gene TRBJ2-7, with 10 positions matching TRBD1. V was clipped by 4 bases and J by 6 bases; unmatched bases: 3. The CDR3 runs 13 residues. Germline CDR1 reads SNHLY; CDR2 reads FYNNEI. Combining the CDR3 with reference TRBV2 and TRBJ2-7 gives the whole variable domain EPEVTQTPSHQVTQMGQEVILRCVPISNHLYFYWYRQILGQKVEFLVSFYNNEISEKSEIFDDQFSVERPDGSNFTLKIRSTKLEDSAMYFCASSGQGASEQYFGPGTRLTVT.

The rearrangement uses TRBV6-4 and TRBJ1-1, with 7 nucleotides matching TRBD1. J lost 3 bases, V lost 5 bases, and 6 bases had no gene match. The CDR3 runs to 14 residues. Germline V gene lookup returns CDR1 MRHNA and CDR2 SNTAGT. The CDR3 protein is CASSSEGADTEAFF. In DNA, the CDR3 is TGTGCCAGCAGTTCTGAGGGGGCGGACACTGAAGCTTTCTTT.

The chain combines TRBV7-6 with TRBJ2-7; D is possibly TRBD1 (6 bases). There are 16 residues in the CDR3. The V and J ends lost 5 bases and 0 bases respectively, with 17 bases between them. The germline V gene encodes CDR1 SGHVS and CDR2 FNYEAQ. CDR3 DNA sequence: TGTGCCAGCAGCCCCCCTCCGGGACAATCCTCCTACGAGCAGTACTTC. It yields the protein CASSPPPGQSSYEQYF.

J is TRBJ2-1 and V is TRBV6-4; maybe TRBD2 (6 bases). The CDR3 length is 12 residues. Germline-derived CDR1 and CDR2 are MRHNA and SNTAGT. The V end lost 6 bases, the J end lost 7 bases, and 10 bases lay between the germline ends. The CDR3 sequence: CASSASENEQFF. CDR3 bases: TGTGCCAGCAGCGCTAGCGAGAATGAGCAGTTCTTC.

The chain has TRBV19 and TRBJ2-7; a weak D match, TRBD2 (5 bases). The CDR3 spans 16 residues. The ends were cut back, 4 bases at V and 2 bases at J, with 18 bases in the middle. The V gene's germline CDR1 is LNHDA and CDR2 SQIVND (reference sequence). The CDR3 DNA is TGTGCCAGTAGTAAGGTCGAAGACTACCTTACCTACGAGCAGTACTTC. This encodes CASSKVEDYLTYEQYF.

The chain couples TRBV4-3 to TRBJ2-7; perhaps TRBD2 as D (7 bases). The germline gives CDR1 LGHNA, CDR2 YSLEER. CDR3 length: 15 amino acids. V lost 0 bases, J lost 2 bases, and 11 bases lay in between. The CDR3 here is CASSQDLGGAYEQYF. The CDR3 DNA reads TGCGCCAGCAGCCAAGACCTAGGGGGGGCCTACGAGCAGTACTTC.

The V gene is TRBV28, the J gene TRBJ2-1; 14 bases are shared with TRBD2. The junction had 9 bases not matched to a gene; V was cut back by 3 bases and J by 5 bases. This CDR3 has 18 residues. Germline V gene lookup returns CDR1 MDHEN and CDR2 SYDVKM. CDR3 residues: CASSLWGLAGVNDNEQFF. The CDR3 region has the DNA TGTGCCAGCAGTTTGTGGGGACTAGCGGGAGTTAATGACAATGAGCAGTTCTTC.

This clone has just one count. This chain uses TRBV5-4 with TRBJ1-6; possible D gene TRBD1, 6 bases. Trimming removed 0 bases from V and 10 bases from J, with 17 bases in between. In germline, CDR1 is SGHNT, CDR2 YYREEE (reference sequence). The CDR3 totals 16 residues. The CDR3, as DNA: TGTGCCAGCAGCTTGGGGTCGCGGGGGGCTCGCTCACCCCTCCACTTT. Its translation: CASSLGSRGARSPLHF.

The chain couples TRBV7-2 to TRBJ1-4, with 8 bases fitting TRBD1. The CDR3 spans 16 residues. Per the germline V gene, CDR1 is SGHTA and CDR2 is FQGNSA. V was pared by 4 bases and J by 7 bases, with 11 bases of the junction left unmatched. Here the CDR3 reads CASSSQGGDYSEKLFF. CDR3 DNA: TGTGCCAGCAGCTCACAGGGGGGAGATTATTCTGAAAAACTGTTTTTT.

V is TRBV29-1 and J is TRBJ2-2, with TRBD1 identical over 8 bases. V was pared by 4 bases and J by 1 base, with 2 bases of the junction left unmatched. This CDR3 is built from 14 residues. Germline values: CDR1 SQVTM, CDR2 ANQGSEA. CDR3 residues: CSVGQGMNTGELFF. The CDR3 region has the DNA TGCAGCGTTGGACAGGGGATGAACACCGGGGAGCTGTTTTTT.